These T cell receptor beta chains were read from a single sample in a study of cytomegalovirus exposure and HLA in healthy donors. The repertoire was sequenced with immunoSEQ multiplex PCR; TCRdb's copy has only in-frame clones and lacks some. The table records about 150,000 clones, over 65% of them present only once. The sequenced sample was PBMCs. The receptor source for this set is a woman in her 40s in good health and CMV-seronegative. The CDR3 runs from the conserved cysteine through the conserved F or W. The D gene is left open where the match is weak. Clone size appears in some rows only: once, few, many, or a class for an expanded clone.

CDR3: CASSRVEGFEQYF; DNA: TGTGCCAGCAGCCGCGTGGAGGGGTTCGAGCAGTACTTC; size: few; J: TRBJ2-7; D: NA; V: TRBV6-4
CDR3: CASSLRQVNMNTEAFF; DNA: TGCGCCAGCAGCTTGCGGCAGGTTAACATGAACACTGAAGCTTTCTTT; size: NA; J: TRBJ1-1; D: NA; V: TRBV5-1
CDR3: CASSSPGGSNTGELFF; DNA: TGCGCCAGCAGCTCGCCGGGGGGTTCGAACACCGGGGAGCTGTTTTTT; size: few; J: TRBJ2-2; D: TRBD2; V: TRBV5-1
CDR3: CASSPGQSEAFF; DNA: TGCGCCAGCAGTCCCGGACAGAGTGAAGCTTTCTTT; size: NA; J: TRBJ1-1; D: NA; V: TRBV10-1
CDR3: CASSASVMVPNYGYTF; DNA: TGTGCCAGCAGCGCGAGCGTTATGGTACCTAACTATGGCTACACCTTC; size: NA; J: TRBJ1-2; D: NA; V: TRBV9
CDR3: CASSQQGGGQFF; DNA: TGTGCCAGCAGCCAGCAGGGGGGAGGGCAGTTCTTC; size: once; J: TRBJ2-1; D: NA; V: TRBV7-9
CDR3: CAISRGTDTQYF; DNA: TGTGCCATCAGCAGGGGCACAGATACGCAGTATTTT; size: few; J: TRBJ2-3; D: NA; V: TRBV10-3
CDR3: CASSLDEAGGYEQYF; DNA: TGCGCCAGCAGCTTGGATGAAGCGGGAGGGTACGAGCAGTACTTC; size: once; J: TRBJ2-7; D: TRBD2; V: TRBV5-1
CDR3: CATSRGTWTSDGSVETQYF; DNA: TGTGCCACCAGCAGGGGAACCTGGACTAGCGATGGGTCTGTCGAGACCCAGTACTTC; size: NA; J: TRBJ2-5; D: TRBD2; V: TRBV15
CDR3: CASRFIADSVEFF; DNA: TGTGCCAGCAGGTTTATAGCGGACTCCGTAGAGTTCTTC; size: NA; J: TRBJ2-1; D: NA; V: TRBV27
CDR3: CASSRGTGVSGSPLHF; DNA: TGTGCCAGCAGCCGAGGGACAGGGGTAAGCGGTTCACCCCTCCACTTT; size: NA; J: TRBJ1-6; D: TRBD1; V: TRBV4-2
CDR3: CASSLALRGQGKGYGYTF; DNA: TGCGCCAGCAGCTTGGCCCTCCGGGGCCAGGGGAAAGGGTATGGCTACACCTTC; size: once; J: TRBJ1-2; D: NA; V: TRBV5-1
CDR3: CASSLGTGSLETQYF; DNA: TGCGCCAGCAGCTTGGGGACAGGGTCATTGGAGACCCAGTACTTC; size: NA; J: TRBJ2-5; D: TRBD1; V: TRBV5-1
CDR3: CASSLGGQGSDTQYF; DNA: TGCGCCAGCAGCTTGGGGGGACAGGGGTCAGATACGCAGTATTTT; size: NA; J: TRBJ2-3; D: TRBD1; V: TRBV5-1
CDR3: CASIPTGRGGYTF; DNA: TGTGCCAGCATCCCAACAGGGAGGGGGGGCTACACCTTC; size: NA; J: TRBJ1-2; D: NA; V: TRBV6-6
CDR3: CASSVDGTLHEQYF; DNA: TGCGCCAGCAGCGTCGACGGGACACTTCACGAGCAGTACTTC; size: few; J: TRBJ2-7; D: NA; V: TRBV4-1
CDR3: CASSPGHLNTGELFF; DNA: TGTGCCAGCAGCCCGGGACATTTAAACACCGGGGAGCTGTTTTTT; size: NA; J: TRBJ2-2; D: NA; V: TRBV5-6
CDR3: CASSMDRVGSYEQYF; DNA: TGTGCCAGCAGTATGGACAGGGTTGGTTCCTACGAGCAGTACTTC; size: NA; J: TRBJ2-7; D: TRBD1; V: TRBV28
CDR3: CASSDLGGTGNQPQHF; DNA: TGTGCCAGCAGTGACCTCGGGGGAACGGGCAATCAGCCCCAGCATTTT; size: NA; J: TRBJ1-5; D: NA; V: TRBV6-1
CDR3: CASATQGQGYEKLFF; DNA: TGTGCCAGCGCCACTCAGGGACAGGGGTATGAAAAACTGTTTTTT; size: NA; J: TRBJ1-4; D: TRBD1; V: TRBV2
CDR3: CASSLGNRQPQHF; DNA: TGTGCCAGCAGCTTAGGGAACAGACAGCCCCAGCATTTT; size: NA; J: TRBJ1-5; D: NA; V: TRBV11-3
CDR3: CASSVHRFFGGANVLTF; DNA: TGTGCCAGCAGTGTACACAGGTTCTTTGGAGGGGCCAACGTCCTGACTTTC; size: NA; J: TRBJ2-6; D: NA; V: TRBV6-1
CDR3: CASSFLSGNTIYF; DNA: TGCGCCAGCAGCTTTCTGTCCGGAAACACCATATATTTT; size: NA; J: TRBJ1-3; D: NA; V: TRBV5-1
CDR3: CASSLAGLAGGITDTQYF; DNA: TGTGCCAGCAGCTTGGCCGGTCTAGCGGGGGGGATCACAGATACGCAGTATTTT; size: NA; J: TRBJ2-3; D: TRBD2; V: TRBV5-6
CDR3: CAWSLLNEKLFF; DNA: TGTGCCTGGAGTCTTCTTAATGAAAAACTGTTTTTT; size: NA; J: TRBJ1-4; D: NA; V: TRBV30
CDR3: CASRTGTGVFEKLFF; DNA: TGTGCCAGCAGAACCGGGACAGGGGTGTTTGAAAAACTGTTTTTT; size: once; J: TRBJ1-4; D: TRBD1; V: TRBV28
CDR3: CASSLRGQGDQETQYF; DNA: TGTGCCAGCAGCCTGAGGGGACAGGGGGACCAAGAGACCCAGTACTTC; size: NA; J: TRBJ2-5; D: TRBD1; V: TRBV11-3
CDR3: CASSLTSGNSYEQYF; DNA: TGTGCCAGCAGCCTAACTAGCGGGAACTCCTACGAGCAGTACTTC; size: once; J: TRBJ2-7; D: TRBD2; V: TRBV7-2
CDR3: CASSEALQGLGLQGYTF; DNA: TGTGCCAGCAGTGAAGCGCTTCAGGGGCTGGGGCTTCAAGGCTACACCTTC; size: NA; J: TRBJ1-2; D: NA; V: TRBV2
CDR3: CSASGEGQQYF; DNA: TGCAGCGCGTCTGGGGAGGGCCAGCAGTACTTC; size: NA; J: TRBJ2-7; D: TRBD2; V: TRBV29-1
CDR3: CASSLAGNTGELFF; DNA: TGTGCCAGCAGCTTGGCGGGAAACACCGGGGAGCTGTTTTTT; size: NA; J: TRBJ2-2; D: NA; V: TRBV7-9
CDR3: CASTLGGPAGTEAFF; DNA: TGCGCCAGCACCCTGGGGGGGCCGGCGGGCACTGAAGCTTTCTTT; size: NA; J: TRBJ1-1; D: NA; V: TRBV5-1
CDR3: CASRYGGTEAFF; DNA: TGTGCCAGCAGATACGGGGGCACTGAAGCTTTCTTT; size: once; J: TRBJ1-1; D: NA; V: TRBV11-3
CDR3: CASSLSSGGYTF; DNA: TGTGCCAGCAGCTTATCGTCAGGCGGCTACACCTTC; size: NA; J: TRBJ1-2; D: NA; V: TRBV7-2
CDR3: CASSPGTPYEQYF; DNA: TGTGCCAGCAGCCCTGGGACACCCTACGAGCAGTACTTC; size: few; J: TRBJ2-7; D: NA; V: TRBV4-2
CDR3: CSVARDRMNTGELFF; DNA: TGCAGCGTCGCTAGGGACAGGATGAACACCGGGGAGCTGTTTTTT; size: NA; J: TRBJ2-2; D: TRBD1; V: TRBV29-1
CDR3: CASSLASGGYEQYF; DNA: TGTGCCAGCAGCTTAGCTAGCGGGGGCTACGAGCAGTACTTC; size: few; J: TRBJ2-7; D: TRBD2; V: TRBV7-9
CDR3: CASSERQGARGYTF; DNA: TGTGCCAGCAGTGAACGGCAGGGGGCGCGAGGCTACACCTTC; size: NA; J: TRBJ1-2; D: TRBD1; V: TRBV6-1
CDR3: CASSPRGADTEAFF; DNA: TGTGCCAGCAGCCCCCGGGGGGCGGACACTGAAGCTTTCTTT; size: NA; J: TRBJ1-1; D: NA; V: TRBV7-9
CDR3: CAISVTAGRGDYGYTF; DNA: TGTGCCATCAGCGTAACCGCGGGGAGGGGTGACTATGGCTACACCTTC; size: few; J: TRBJ1-2; D: NA; V: TRBV10-3
CDR3: CATLPPGQAYEQYF; DNA: TGTGCCACCCTGCCACCGGGACAAGCCTACGAGCAGTACTTC; size: once; J: TRBJ2-7; D: NA; V: TRBV28
CDR3: CASSSGGQGNYGYTF; DNA: TGTGCCAGCAGCTCCGGGGGACAGGGGAACTATGGCTACACCTTC; size: NA; J: TRBJ1-2; D: TRBD1; V: TRBV7-2
CDR3: CASSSQLTGGNEQYF; DNA: TGCGCCAGCAGCTCCCAACTGACAGGGGGCAACGAGCAGTACTTC; size: once; J: TRBJ2-7; D: TRBD1; V: TRBV5-1
CDR3: CASSLAGGETQYF; DNA: TGTGCCAGCAGCTTAGCGGGAGGTGAGACCCAGTACTTC; size: NA; J: TRBJ2-5; D: TRBD2; V: TRBV25-1
CDR3: CASSLGPAYDAGSTDTQYF; DNA: TGTGCCAGCAGCTTAGGCCCCGCCTATGATGCGGGCAGCACAGATACGCAGTATTTT; size: NA; J: TRBJ2-3; D: NA; V: TRBV7-6
CDR3: CASSSRGLAGGRVTDTQYF; DNA: TGTGCCAGCAGTTCCCGGGGACTAGCGGGGGGGCGGGTCACAGATACGCAGTATTTT; size: NA; J: TRBJ2-3; D: TRBD2; V: TRBV27
CDR3: CASSHPRDGSGEKLFF; DNA: TGCGCCAGCAGCCACCCCAGGGATGGATCAGGCGAAAAACTGTTTTTT; size: NA; J: TRBJ1-4; D: NA; V: TRBV4-1
CDR3: CASSADRGLGPLHF; DNA: TGTGCCAGCAGCGCCGACAGGGGGCTCGGGCCCCTCCACTTT; size: NA; J: TRBJ1-6; D: TRBD1; V: TRBV9
CDR3: CASSARGTGSYEQYF; DNA: TGCGCCAGCAGCGCTCGCGGGACAGGGAGCTACGAGCAGTACTTC; size: NA; J: TRBJ2-7; D: TRBD1; V: TRBV4-1
CDR3: CASSPPSGGREQYF; DNA: TGTGCCAGCAGCCCACCTAGCGGGGGGCGAGAGCAGTACTTC; size: NA; J: TRBJ2-7; D: TRBD2; V: TRBV7-9
CDR3: CASSTGTLTYEQYF; DNA: TGTGCCAGCAGTACCGGGACTCTGACCTACGAGCAGTACTTC; size: NA; J: TRBJ2-7; D: NA; V: TRBV6-5
CDR3: CATWKGTDSYEQYF; DNA: TGTGCCACCTGGAAAGGGACAGACTCCTACGAGCAGTACTTC; size: once; J: TRBJ2-7; D: TRBD1; V: TRBV15
CDR3: CASSSGLAGRETQYF; DNA: TGTGCTAGCAGCTCCGGACTAGCGGGGCGGGAGACCCAGTACTTC; size: NA; J: TRBJ2-5; D: TRBD2; V: TRBV7-7
CDR3: CASSVGSGGYEQYF; DNA: TGTGCCAGCAGCGTAGGGTCTGGGGGGTACGAGCAGTACTTC; size: NA; J: TRBJ2-7; D: NA; V: TRBV9
CDR3: CASSYSGQRRWAEAFF; DNA: TGTGCCAGCAGTTACTCTGGACAGCGTCGTTGGGCTGAAGCTTTCTTT; size: once; J: TRBJ1-1; D: NA; V: TRBV6-5